Given below is one TCR beta chain in context. TCRdb's table, derived via immunoSEQ multiplex PCR, lists solely in-frame clones and lacks some. This repertoire shows 200,000 or so clones, around 90% found once; its top ten account for roughly a tenth. Losses at the gene ends were 6 bases for V and 10 bases for J; bases not matched to a gene: 10. CDR3 length: 13 residues. Germline assignment: CDR1 MNHEY and CDR2 SMNVEV (reference sequence). This sample is part of a study of blood T cell repertoires in COVID-19. As for the study in general: Nucleic acid was either cDNA or gDNA, and it came from T cells, B-cell-depleted T cells, or PBMCs.

The clonotype originates from a young man who had recovered from COVID-19. This sequence joins TRBV27 and TRBJ1-1; the match to TRBD1 covers 8 bases. Sequences were obtained from PBMCs or T cells enriched from blood (not recorded which). The CDR3 protein is CASRGQANTRAFF. As DNA, the CDR3 is TGTGCCAGCAGGGGACAGGCTAACACTCGAGCTTTCTTT.